These T cell receptor beta chains were read from a single sample in a study of control samples from healthy donors and cancer patients. Assay used: immunoSEQ multiplex PCR; TCRdb lists only in-frame clones, some missing. The sample has some 90,000 clones, more than 85% seen once. Sequenced input: blood. The source of these receptors is a young woman in good health. The CDR3 runs from the conserved cysteine through the conserved F or W. The order of the fields is CDR3 protein, CDR3 DNA, D gene, clone size, V gene, J gene. The D gene is left open where the match is weak. Size tells how often a clone was seen (once, few, many) or the class of an expanded clone, and some rows leave it out.

CDR3aa: CASSSRVEKLFF; CDR3nt: TGTGCCAGTAGTTCCCGGGTTGAAAAACTGTTTTTT; d_gene: -; abundance: once; v_gene: TRBV19; j_gene: TRBJ1-4
CDR3aa: CASRLRATNEKLFF; CDR3nt: TGTGCCAGCCGGTTGAGAGCAACTAATGAAAAACTGTTTTTT; d_gene: -; abundance: -; v_gene: TRBV28; j_gene: TRBJ1-4
CDR3aa: CASSQDPGVGTEAFF; CDR3nt: TGTGCCAGCAGCCAAGATCCAGGGGTAGGAACTGAAGCTTTCTTT; d_gene: -; abundance: -; v_gene: TRBV3-1/TRBV3-2; j_gene: TRBJ1-1
CDR3aa: CASSLWVDTQYF; CDR3nt: TGTGCCAGCAGCTTATGGGTTGATACGCAGTATTTT; d_gene: -; abundance: once; v_gene: TRBV7-2; j_gene: TRBJ2-3
CDR3aa: CASSDPSPGEQYF; CDR3nt: TGCGCCAGCAGTGATCCATCCCCGGGCGAGCAGTACTTC; d_gene: -; abundance: -; v_gene: TRBV10-1; j_gene: TRBJ2-7
CDR3aa: CASRGGEGAPGELFF; CDR3nt: TGTGCCAGCCGTGGGGGGGAGGGTGCGCCCGGGGAGCTGTTTTTT; d_gene: TRBD2; abundance: -; v_gene: TRBV2; j_gene: TRBJ2-2
CDR3aa: CASSGSPSGVGGPYNEQFF; CDR3nt: TGTGCCAGCAGCGGAAGTCCCTCCGGGGTGGGGGGGCCCTACAATGAGCAGTTCTTC; d_gene: -; abundance: -; v_gene: TRBV9; j_gene: TRBJ2-1
CDR3aa: CAWSAREETQYF; CDR3nt: TGTGCCTGGAGTGCCCGGGAAGAGACCCAGTACTTC; d_gene: -; abundance: -; v_gene: TRBV30; j_gene: TRBJ2-5
CDR3aa: CASSLRFGGLGDTQYF; CDR3nt: TGTGCCAGCAGCCTCAGGTTCGGGGGGCTAGGGGATACGCAGTATTTT; d_gene: -; abundance: -; v_gene: TRBV3-1/TRBV3-2; j_gene: TRBJ2-3
CDR3aa: CATSRGGFPEAFF; CDR3nt: TGTGCCACCAGCAGAGGAGGGTTTCCTGAAGCTTTCTTT; d_gene: -; abundance: -; v_gene: TRBV15; j_gene: TRBJ1-1
CDR3aa: CASSLGTSGRAGELFF; CDR3nt: TGTGCCAGCAGCTTAGGGACTAGCGGGAGAGCCGGGGAGCTGTTTTTT; d_gene: TRBD2; abundance: -; v_gene: TRBV7-2; j_gene: TRBJ2-2
CDR3aa: CASSLDGASNQPQHF; CDR3nt: TGTGCCAGCAGCTTGGATGGGGCTAGCAATCAGCCCCAGCATTTT; d_gene: -; abundance: -; v_gene: TRBV5-4; j_gene: TRBJ1-5
CDR3aa: CASNPGSSGNTIYF; CDR3nt: TGTGCCAGCAACCCTGGGAGCTCTGGAAACACCATATATTTT; d_gene: -; abundance: once; v_gene: TRBV28; j_gene: TRBJ1-3
CDR3aa: CAISEGPGSANEQFF; CDR3nt: TGTGCCATCAGTGAAGGGCCGGGATCGGCAAATGAGCAGTTCTTC; d_gene: -; abundance: -; v_gene: TRBV10-3; j_gene: TRBJ2-1
CDR3aa: CARGLLTGELFF; CDR3nt: TGTGCCCGGGGCCTACTCACCGGGGAGCTGTTTTTT; d_gene: -; abundance: -; v_gene: TRBV30; j_gene: TRBJ2-2
CDR3aa: CASSSTRAGRNTEAFF; CDR3nt: TGTGCCAGCAGCTCCACCCGGGCGGGGAGAAACACTGAAGCTTTCTTT; d_gene: -; abundance: -; v_gene: TRBV7-9; j_gene: TRBJ1-1
CDR3aa: CASSDDRFYGYTF; CDR3nt: TGTGCCAGCAGTGACGACAGGTTCTATGGCTACACCTTC; d_gene: -; abundance: -; v_gene: TRBV6-6; j_gene: TRBJ1-2
CDR3aa: CASSSGRARNEKLFF; CDR3nt: TGCGCCAGCAGCTCTGGTAGGGCTAGAAATGAAAAACTGTTTTTT; d_gene: -; abundance: once; v_gene: TRBV5-1; j_gene: TRBJ1-4
CDR3aa: CASRDQGTEAFF; CDR3nt: TGCGCCAGCAGGGACCAGGGGACTGAAGCTTTCTTT; d_gene: -; abundance: -; v_gene: TRBV10-2; j_gene: TRBJ1-1
CDR3aa: CATSDGQFNQPQHF; CDR3nt: TGTGCCACCAGTGATGGACAGTTCAATCAGCCCCAGCATTTT; d_gene: -; abundance: -; v_gene: TRBV24-1; j_gene: TRBJ1-5
CDR3aa: CASSPDPTAEKLFF; CDR3nt: TGTGCCAGCAGCCCCGACCCGACGGCGGAAAAACTGTTTTTT; d_gene: -; abundance: -; v_gene: TRBV7-9; j_gene: TRBJ1-4
CDR3aa: CASMRSAGPAYEQYF; CDR3nt: TGTGCCAGCATGCGGTCCGCGGGACCAGCCTACGAGCAGTACTTC; d_gene: -; abundance: -; v_gene: TRBV2; j_gene: TRBJ2-7
CDR3aa: CASSPRTRNYGYTF; CDR3nt: TGTGCCAGCTCACCCCGCACACGGAACTATGGCTACACCTTC; d_gene: -; abundance: -; v_gene: TRBV18; j_gene: TRBJ1-2
CDR3aa: CASSRGWGSMNTEAFF; CDR3nt: TGTGCCAGCAGTCGGGGGTGGGGGTCCATGAACACTGAAGCTTTCTTT; d_gene: -; abundance: -; v_gene: TRBV27; j_gene: TRBJ1-1
CDR3aa: CASSSRWEAGANVLTF; CDR3nt: TGTGCCAGCAGCTCTAGGTGGGAGGCTGGGGCCAACGTCCTGACTTTC; d_gene: -; abundance: -; v_gene: TRBV7-9; j_gene: TRBJ2-6
CDR3aa: CASSFPRTAFDQPQHF; CDR3nt: TGTGCCAGCAGTTTTCCCAGGACAGCTTTCGATCAGCCCCAGCATTTT; d_gene: -; abundance: -; v_gene: TRBV6-5; j_gene: TRBJ1-5
CDR3aa: CASSLDTPNTEAFF; CDR3nt: TGCGCCAGCAGCTTGGACACGCCGAACACTGAAGCTTTCTTT; d_gene: -; abundance: -; v_gene: TRBV5-1; j_gene: TRBJ1-1
CDR3aa: CASSLAGSLYNEQFF; CDR3nt: TGTGCCAGCAGCTTGGCCGGCAGTTTATACAATGAGCAGTTCTTC; d_gene: -; abundance: -; v_gene: TRBV5-4; j_gene: TRBJ2-1
CDR3aa: CAWSLQGAREKLFF; CDR3nt: TGTGCCTGGAGTTTACAGGGGGCACGCGAAAAACTGTTTTTT; d_gene: TRBD1; abundance: -; v_gene: TRBV30; j_gene: TRBJ1-4
CDR3aa: CASSQVAGPYEQYF; CDR3nt: TGTGCCAGCAGCCAAGTGGCAGGACCCTACGAGCAGTACTTC; d_gene: -; abundance: -; v_gene: TRBV3-1/TRBV3-2; j_gene: TRBJ2-7
CDR3aa: CASSPWGVSSYEQYF; CDR3nt: TGTGCCAGCAGCCCGTGGGGGGTCTCCTCCTACGAGCAGTACTTC; d_gene: -; abundance: -; v_gene: TRBV5-8; j_gene: TRBJ2-7
CDR3aa: CASSRRSGGTSNNEQFF; CDR3nt: TGTGCCAGCAGCAGACGTAGCGGGGGGACATCAAACAATGAGCAGTTCTTC; d_gene: TRBD2; abundance: -; v_gene: TRBV7-2; j_gene: TRBJ2-1
CDR3aa: CATSMEQGNTEAFF; CDR3nt: TGTGCCACCAGCATGGAACAGGGGAACACTGAAGCTTTCTTT; d_gene: -; abundance: -; v_gene: TRBV15; j_gene: TRBJ1-1
CDR3aa: CASRFFGTSGSNEQFF; CDR3nt: TGTGCCAGCAGGTTTTTTGGGACTAGCGGGTCCAATGAGCAGTTCTTC; d_gene: TRBD2; abundance: few; v_gene: TRBV14; j_gene: TRBJ2-1
CDR3aa: CASSADLADTQYF; CDR3nt: TGTGCCAGCAGCGCCGACCTAGCAGATACGCAGTATTTT; d_gene: -; abundance: -; v_gene: TRBV4-2; j_gene: TRBJ2-3